This is a list of T cell receptor beta chains from one sample in a study of CD8+CD57+ T cells in acquired aplastic anemia. TCRdb passed the reads through MiXCR, listing each CDR3 protein once. The sample holds a few hundred thousand distinct CDR3 sequences, 30% to 35% seen once. Sequences were obtained from sorted CD4+, CD8+, or CD8+CD57+ T cells (not recorded which) from PBMCs. These TCRs come from a human donor in good health, serving as a control. Each CDR3 is given with its conserved first and last residue. Fields, in order: J gene, CDR3 length, V gene, D gene, CDR3 protein. A D gene is named only where the DNA matches it firmly.

TRBJ2-5 12 TRBV10-3 TRBD1 CATRTGGETQYF
TRBJ1-1 14 TRBV5-5 - CASSLAGTHPEAFF
TRBJ2-3 14 TRBV10-3 - CAEPPVTGNNEQYF
TRBJ1-1 15 TRBV19 - CASSMGGRGNTEAFF
TRBJ2-1 12 TRBV10-3 TRBD2 CAISLDGEGQFF
TRBJ2-7 15 TRBV4-2 - CASSQGAGFSYEQYF
TRBJ1-1 15 TRBV20-1 TRBD1 CSAKVAGGANTEAFF
TRBJ2-7 13 TRBV20-1 TRBD1 CSARQTGRNEQYF
TRBJ1-2 16 TRBV19 TRBD1 CASSSQRTGFNYGYTF
- 14 TRBV5-1 TRBD1 CASSPGQRAYEQYF
TRBJ2-2 16 TRBV7-6 - CASSLRTDAFGGELFF
TRBJ2-5 12 TRBV2 - CASRGRGETQYF
TRBJ2-1 17 TRBV9 TRBD2 CASSQSSGRSSYNEQFF
TRBJ1-2 13 TRBV11-2 - CASSFRPDYGYTF
TRBJ1-6 15 TRBV5-1 - CASSFSPGPDSPLHF
TRBJ1-2 12 TRBV19 - CASTPGNYGYTF
TRBJ2-7 13 TRBV20-1 TRBD1 CSALEGDRAEQYF
TRBJ2-7 19 TRBV11-2 TRBD2 CASSLGAGTSGPLSYEQYF
TRBJ2-7 16 TRBV10-3 - CASSYSRVGAFYEQYF
TRBJ1-2 17 TRBV12-3/TRBV12-4 TRBD1 CASSYPGQGRPDYGYTF